Following are 8 T cell receptor beta chains from one sample sequenced in a study of Tregs in tolerant kidney transplant recipients. This table comes from immunoSEQ multiplex PCR, and its TCRdb copy is limited to in-frame clones, with some not included. The data include about 48,000 clones; the top ten clones carry about 0.85%. Material: CD4+ T cells from blood, obtained before the transplant. All receptors derive from a human donor who received a combined kidney and bone marrow transplant.

Comments on this clone: The CDR3 end lies 3 residues beyond the end of the read and is filled in from the germline J gene. This rearrangement joins TRBV20-1 to TRBJ2-5; no firm D call. Germline V CDR1 and CDR2: DFQATT, SNEGSKA (reference sequence). The CDR3 consists of 16 residues. V was cut by 6 bases and J by 5 bases, with 25 bases left in between. The CDR3 is CSAPGISRKSRETQYF. CDR3 DNA, as far as it was read: TGCAGTGCCCCAGGTATCAGCAGGAAAAGTAGGGAGACC.

Details on this clone: The DNA ends 3 residues before the CDR3 does, and the rest of the CDR3 is filled in from the germline J gene. The V gene is TRBV10-3, the J gene TRBJ2-3, with D possibly TRBD1 on 5 matching bases. Germline values: CDR1 ENHRY, CDR2 SYGVKD. V was pared by 9 bases and J by 2 bases, with 18 bases between. The length of the CDR3 is 15 residues. The CDR3: CAINQDTTFTDTQYF. Incomplete CDR3 DNA: TGTGCCATTAACCAGGACACAACGTTCACAGATACG.

Details on this clone: The read halts 3 residues ahead of the CDR3 end, with the missing end drawn from the germline J gene. The V call is TRBV10-2, the J call TRBJ2-5; TRBD1 matches at 8 bases. The germline gives CDR1 WSHSY, CDR2 SAAADI. V lost 6 bases to trimming and J lost 4 bases; unmatched junction nucleotides: 1. The CDR3 is 12 residues long. Incomplete CDR3 DNA: TGCGCCAGCAGACAGGGGGGAGAGACC. This sequence encodes CASRQGGET. The whole CDR3 sequence is CASRQGGETQYF.

CDR3 protein: CSASLAGGPTDTQYF. The CDR3 DNA, read in part, is TGCAGTGCTAGTCTAGCGGGAGGGCCCACAGATACG. V gene TRBV20-1 combines with J gene TRBJ2-3; 12 nucleotides match TRBD2. The read terminates 3 residues ahead of where the CDR3 ends, so the germline J gene completes it. Germline CDR1 is DFQATT and CDR2 is SNEGSKA (reference sequence). The CDR3 spans 15 residues. J gave up 2 bases and V 3 bases, and 3 bases lay outside the gene matches.

With regard to this clone: The read terminates 3 residues ahead of where the CDR3 ends, so the germline J gene completes it. The chain links TRBV19 to TRBJ2-6; tentatively, D is TRBD1 (6 bases). Germline V gene data show CDR1 as LNHDA and CDR2 as SQIVND (reference sequence). The CDR3 loop spans 16 amino acids. Trimming left V 6 bases short and J 1 base short, with 13 bases between. CDR3 DNA, as far as it was read: TGTGCCAGTAGGTCGGGAACAGGGTCTGGGGCCAACGTC. This gives the protein CASRSGTGSGANV. The entire CDR3 is CASRSGTGSGANVLTF.

In regard to this clone: The CDR3 goes on 3 residues after the read ends, and that part is filled in from the germline J gene. This chain joins TRBV19 and TRBJ2-2; 10 bases line up with TRBD1. Germline-derived CDR1 and CDR2 are LNHDA and SQIVND (reference sequence). The ends lost 3 bases at V and 4 bases at J; junction bases unmatched: 5. CDR3 length: 16 residues. Incomplete CDR3 DNA: TGTGCCAGTAGTATGACAGGGGGCAAGGTCACCGGGGAG. This codes for CASSMTGGKVTGE. The whole CDR3 region reads CASSMTGGKVTGELFF.

To note about this clone: The read terminates 3 residues ahead of where the CDR3 ends, so the germline J gene completes it. J is TRBJ2-7 and V is TRBV11-2; no clear D gene. Trimming took 1 base from V and 4 from J, leaving 5 bases between them. The germline gives CDR1 SGHAT, CDR2 FQNNGV. The CDR3 runs 12 residues. The CDR3 bases that were read are TGTGCCAGCAGCTTAGCCGGGTACGAG. Translating gives CASSLAGYE. The complete CDR3 reads CASSLAGYEQYF. The complete variable domain, with remaining parts taken from reference TRBV11-2 and TRBJ2-7, reads EAGVAQSPRYKIIEKRQSVAFWCNPISGHATLYWYQQILGQGPKLLIQFQNNGVVDDSQLPKDRFSAERLKGVDSTLKIQPAKLEDSAVYLCASSLAGYEQYFGPGTRLTVT.

As for this clone: From the germline J gene comes the end of the CDR3, since the read stops 3 residues before it. V is TRBV7-2 and J is TRBJ1-2, with TRBD1 matching 7 bases. Germline V lookup: CDR1 SGHTA, CDR2 FQGNSA. This CDR3 is 15 amino acids long. The part of the CDR3 DNA that was read is TGTGCCAGCAGCACCCCAGGGGGTGCACTGCGGGGC. Translated: CASSTPGGALRG. The whole CDR3 region reads CASSTPGGALRGYTF.